Listed below are T cell receptor beta chains from one sample, sequenced in a study of blood T cell repertoires in COVID-19. Generated by immunoSEQ multiplex PCR, the TCRdb table keeps only in-frame clones and is missing some. The repertoire consists of around 170,000 clones, with around 90% occurring once and the leading ten covering around a quarter. Input material: peripheral blood. The source is a man in his 60s with acute or convalescent COVID-19. The CDR3 runs from the conserved cysteine through the conserved F or W. Fields, in order: V gene, J gene, CDR3 protein.

TRBV2	TRBJ2-7	CASTWDRPDEQYF
TRBV5-4	TRBJ1-3	CASSLTGSGNTIYF
TRBV27	TRBJ1-1	CASSFLPGNRANTEAFF
TRBV27	TRBJ2-7	CASSRGTSGREEQYF
TRBV4-2	TRBJ2-3	CASSQVSSTDTQYF
TRBV6-6	TRBJ1-2	CASLGGYGYTF
TRBV9	TRBJ1-1	CASSLSGANTEAFF
TRBV6-1	TRBJ1-1	CASRRQAYGAFF
TRBV19	TRBJ1-1	CASSMTGLVAFF
TRBV13	TRBJ2-3	CASSLGGETSGDTQYF
TRBV5-4	TRBJ1-2	CASSPGQSNYGYTF
TRBV6-1	TRBJ1-2	CASSEPTGYTRYGYTF
TRBV7-3	TRBJ2-2	CASSPRGAGHGELFF
TRBV27	TRBJ2-2	CASSLIAGELFF
TRBV11-2	TRBJ1-2	CASSLVGSYGYTF
TRBV6-2/TRBV6-3	TRBJ2-1	CASSHTIDEQFF
TRBV10-3	TRBJ1-5	CAISAGTGGQPQHF
TRBV19	TRBJ2-3	CASRKRGGTDTQYF
TRBV11-2	TRBJ2-1	CASSSSTGIDEQFF
TRBV4-3	TRBJ1-6	CASSQENRFNSPLHF
TRBV9	TRBJ2-1	CASSDPGLAGGLIGQFF
TRBV13	TRBJ1-5	CASSLGRGQGSNQPQHF
TRBV28	TRBJ1-2	CASSRGGAFGNYGYTF